This TCR beta chain was retrieved from a study of graft-versus-host responses after intestinal transplantation. Generated by immunoSEQ multiplex PCR, the TCRdb table keeps only in-frame clones and is missing some. The table shows 45,000 to 60,000 clones, with over 90% occurring only once. Findings and caveats of the study: Among recipient marrow samples, GvH clones were found; some appeared first in ileum or blood.

On this clone: Its cognate antigen is unknown.

The specimen comprised unstimulated CD4+ T cells sorted from spleen or lymph node cells, sampled before transplant. The receptor comes from a human donor who was the organ donor for an intestinal transplant.

The CDR3 loop reads CASSTGTSGYNEQFF. CDR3 DNA: TGCGCCAGCAGCACCGGGACTAGCGGTTACAATGAGCAGTTCTTC. The rearrangement links TRBV5-1 to TRBJ2-1, with 11 bases that match TRBD2. This CDR3 is built from 15 residues. Trimming took 4 bases from V and 4 from J; bases not matched to a gene: 4. The germline CDR1 and CDR2 sequences are SGHRS and YFSETQ. The full variable domain, its missing parts supplied by reference TRBV5-1 and TRBJ2-1, is KAGVTQTPRYLIKTRGQQVTLSCSPISGHRSVSWYQQTPGQGLQFLFEYFSETQRNKGNFPGRFSGRQFSNSRSEMNVSTLELGDSALYLCASSTGTSGYNEQFFGPGTRLTVL.